The present entry profiles one T cell receptor beta chain with its context. Authors' methods: Reference gene primer amplification gave estimated nucleated cell counts. The repertoire was sequenced with immunoSEQ multiplex PCR; TCRdb's copy has only in-frame clones and lacks some. The DNA was the basis for D and trimming; V, J and clone size are from that table. The sample has about 270,000 clones, 86% seen once; the top ten hold 5% to 6%. The sample comes from a study of blood T cell repertoires in COVID-19. The overall study: The analysed material was cDNA or gDNA that came from T cells, B-cell-depleted T cells, or PBMCs.

J was trimmed by 4 bases and V by 5 bases; bases with no gene match: 7. Germline V lookup: CDR1 SGHRS, CDR2 YFSETQ. The CDR3 has 14 residues. The specimen sequenced was peripheral blood. The rearrangement uses TRBV5-1 and TRBJ2-5, with 8 bases aligning to TRBD1. The TCR sequence derives from a woman over 75 with COVID-19, enrolled during active disease. This CDR3 is CASRLTGDGETQYF. CDR3 DNA sequence: TGCGCCAGCAGATTGACAGGGGACGGAGAGACCCAGTACTTC.